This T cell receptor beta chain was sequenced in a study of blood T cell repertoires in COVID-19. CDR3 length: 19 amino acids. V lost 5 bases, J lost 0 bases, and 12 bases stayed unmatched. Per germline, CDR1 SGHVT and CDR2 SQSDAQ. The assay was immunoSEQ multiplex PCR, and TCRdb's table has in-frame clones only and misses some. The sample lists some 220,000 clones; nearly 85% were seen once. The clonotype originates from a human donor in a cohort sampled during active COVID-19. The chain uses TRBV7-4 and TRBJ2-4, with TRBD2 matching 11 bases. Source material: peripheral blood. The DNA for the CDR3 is TGTGCCAGCAGCGCCGGTAGGACTAGCGGGCCGATAGCCAAAAACATTCAGTACTTC. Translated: CASSAGRTSGPIAKNIQYF.